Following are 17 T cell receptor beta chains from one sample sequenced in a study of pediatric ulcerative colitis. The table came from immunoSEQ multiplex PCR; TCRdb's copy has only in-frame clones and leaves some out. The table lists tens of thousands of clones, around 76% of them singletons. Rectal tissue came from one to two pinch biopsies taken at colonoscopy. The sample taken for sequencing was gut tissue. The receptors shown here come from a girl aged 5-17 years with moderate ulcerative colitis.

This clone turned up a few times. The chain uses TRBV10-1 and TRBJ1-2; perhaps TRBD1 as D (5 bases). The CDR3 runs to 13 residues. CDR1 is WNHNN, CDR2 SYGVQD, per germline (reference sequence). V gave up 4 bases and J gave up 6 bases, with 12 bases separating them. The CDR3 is CASSGGQGDGYTF. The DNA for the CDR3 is TGCGCCAGCAGTGGAGGGCAGGGAGATGGCTACACCTTC.

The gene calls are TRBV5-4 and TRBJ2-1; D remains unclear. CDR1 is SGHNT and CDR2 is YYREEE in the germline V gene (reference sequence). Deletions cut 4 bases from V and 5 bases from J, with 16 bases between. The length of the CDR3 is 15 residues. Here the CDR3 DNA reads TGTGCCAGCAGCCCCCCCCACGGCCGGAACAATGAGCAGTTCTTC. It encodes CASSPPHGRNNEQFF. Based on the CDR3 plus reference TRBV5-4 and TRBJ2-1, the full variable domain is ETGVTQSPTHLIKTRGQQVTLRCSSQSGHNTVSWYQQALGQGPQFIFQYYREEENGRGNFPPRFSGLQFPNYSSELNVNALELDDSALYLCASSPPHGRNNEQFFGPGTRLTVL.

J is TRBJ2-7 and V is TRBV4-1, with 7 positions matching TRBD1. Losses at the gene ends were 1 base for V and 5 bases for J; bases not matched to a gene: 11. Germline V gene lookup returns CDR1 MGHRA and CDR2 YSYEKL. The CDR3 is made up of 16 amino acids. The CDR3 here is CASSQASTGFMDEQYF. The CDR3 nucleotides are TGCGCCAGCAGCCAAGCCTCGACAGGGTTTATGGACGAGCAGTACTTC.

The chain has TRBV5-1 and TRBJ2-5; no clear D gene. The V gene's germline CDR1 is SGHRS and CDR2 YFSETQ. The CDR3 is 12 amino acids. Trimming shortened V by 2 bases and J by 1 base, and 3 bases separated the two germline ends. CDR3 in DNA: TGCGCCAGCAGCTTCAGCCAAGAGACCCAGTACTTC. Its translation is CASSFSQETQYF.

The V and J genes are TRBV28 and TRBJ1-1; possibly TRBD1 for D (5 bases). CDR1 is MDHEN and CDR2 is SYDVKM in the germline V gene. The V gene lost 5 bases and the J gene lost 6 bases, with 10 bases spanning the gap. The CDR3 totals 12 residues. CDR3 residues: CASSPQGPEAFF. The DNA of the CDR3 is TGTGCCAGCAGTCCCCAGGGTCCTGAAGCTTTCTTT.

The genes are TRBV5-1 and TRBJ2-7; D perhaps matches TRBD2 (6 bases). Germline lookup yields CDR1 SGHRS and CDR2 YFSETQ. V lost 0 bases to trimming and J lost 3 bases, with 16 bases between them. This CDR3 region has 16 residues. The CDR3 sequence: CASSLVGNPGLYEQYF. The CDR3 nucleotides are TGCGCCAGCAGCTTGGTTGGAAATCCGGGACTCTACGAGCAGTACTTC.

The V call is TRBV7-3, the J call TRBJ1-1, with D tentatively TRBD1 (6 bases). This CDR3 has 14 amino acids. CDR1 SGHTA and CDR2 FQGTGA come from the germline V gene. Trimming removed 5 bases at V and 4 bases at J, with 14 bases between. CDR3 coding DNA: TGTGCCAGCAGCCTACAGGGCGTTGGCACTGAAGCTTTCTTT. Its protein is CASSLQGVGTEAFF.

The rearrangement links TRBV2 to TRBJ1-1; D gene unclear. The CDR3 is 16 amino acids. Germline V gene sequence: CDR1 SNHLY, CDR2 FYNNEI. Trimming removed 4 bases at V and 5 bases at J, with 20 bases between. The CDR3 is CASSVEGGSIRTEAFF. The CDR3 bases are TGTGCCAGCAGTGTGGAGGGAGGGTCCATCCGGACTGAAGCTTTCTTT.

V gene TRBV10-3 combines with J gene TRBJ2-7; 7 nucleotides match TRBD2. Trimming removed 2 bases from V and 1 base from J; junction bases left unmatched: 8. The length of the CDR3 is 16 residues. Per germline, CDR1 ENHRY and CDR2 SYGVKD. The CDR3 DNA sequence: TGTGCCATCAGTGAGGAGCCGGGGGAGGGATCCTACGAGCAGTACTTC. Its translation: CAISEEPGEGSYEQYF.

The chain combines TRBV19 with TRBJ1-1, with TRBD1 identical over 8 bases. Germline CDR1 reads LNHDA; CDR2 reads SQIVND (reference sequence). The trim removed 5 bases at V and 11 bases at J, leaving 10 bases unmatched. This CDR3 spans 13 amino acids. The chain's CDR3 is CASSQGQVGSAFF. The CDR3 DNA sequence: TGTGCCAGTAGTCAGGGACAGGTGGGTAGCGCTTTCTTT.

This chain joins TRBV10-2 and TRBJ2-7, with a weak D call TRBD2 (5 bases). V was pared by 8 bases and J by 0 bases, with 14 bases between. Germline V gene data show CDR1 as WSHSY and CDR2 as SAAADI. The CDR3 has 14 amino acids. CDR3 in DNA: TGCGCCAGCGGCAAGAGACGGGACTCCTACGAGCAGTACTTC. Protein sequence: CASGKRRDSYEQYF.

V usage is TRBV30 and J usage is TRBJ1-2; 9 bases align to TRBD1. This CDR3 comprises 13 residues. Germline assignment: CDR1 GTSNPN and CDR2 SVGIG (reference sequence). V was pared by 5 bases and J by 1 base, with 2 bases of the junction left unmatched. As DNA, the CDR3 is TGTGCCTGGGGGGACAGGGATAACTATGGCTACACCTTC. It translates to CAWGDRDNYGYTF.

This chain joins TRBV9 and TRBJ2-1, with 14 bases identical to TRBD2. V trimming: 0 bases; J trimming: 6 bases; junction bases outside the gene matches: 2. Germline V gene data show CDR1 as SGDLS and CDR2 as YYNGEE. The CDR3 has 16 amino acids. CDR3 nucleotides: TGTGCCAGCAGCGTAGGGGGACTAGCGGGAGCCAATGAGCAGTTCTTC. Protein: CASSVGGLAGANEQFF. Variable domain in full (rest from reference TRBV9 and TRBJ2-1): DSGVTQTPKHLITATGQRVTLRCSPRSGDLSVYWYQQSLDQGLQFLIQYYNGEERAKGNILERFSAQQFPDLHSELNLSSLELGDSALYFCASSVGGLAGANEQFFGPGTRLTVL.

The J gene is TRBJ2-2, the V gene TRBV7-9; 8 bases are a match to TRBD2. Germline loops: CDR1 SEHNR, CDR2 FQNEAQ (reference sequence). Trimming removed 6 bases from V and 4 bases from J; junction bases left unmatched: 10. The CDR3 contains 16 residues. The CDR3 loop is CASSLPGGGRTGELFF. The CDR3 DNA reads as TGTGCCAGCAGTTTGCCCGGCGGGGGGCGCACCGGGGAGCTGTTTTTT.

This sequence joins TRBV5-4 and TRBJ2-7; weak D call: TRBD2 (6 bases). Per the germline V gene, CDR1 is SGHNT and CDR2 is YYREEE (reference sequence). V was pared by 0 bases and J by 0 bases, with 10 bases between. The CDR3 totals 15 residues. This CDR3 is CASSLDAGNSYEQYF. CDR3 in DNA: TGTGCCAGCAGCTTGGATGCGGGGAACTCCTACGAGCAGTACTTC. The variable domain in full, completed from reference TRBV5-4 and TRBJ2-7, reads ETGVTQSPTHLIKTRGQQVTLRCSSQSGHNTVSWYQQALGQGPQFIFQYYREEENGRGNFPPRFSGLQFPNYSSELNVNALELDDSALYLCASSLDAGNSYEQYFGPGTRLTVT.

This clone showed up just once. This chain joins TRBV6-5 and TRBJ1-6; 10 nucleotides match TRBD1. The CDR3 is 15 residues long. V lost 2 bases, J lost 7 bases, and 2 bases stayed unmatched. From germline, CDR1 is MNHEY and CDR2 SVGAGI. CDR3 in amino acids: CASSYDRGRNSPLHF. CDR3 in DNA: TGTGCCAGCAGTTACGACAGGGGGCGAAATTCACCCCTCCACTTT.

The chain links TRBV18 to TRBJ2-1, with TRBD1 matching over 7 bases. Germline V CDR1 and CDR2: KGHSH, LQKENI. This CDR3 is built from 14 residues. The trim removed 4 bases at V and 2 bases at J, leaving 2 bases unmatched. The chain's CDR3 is CASSQGAPYNEQFF. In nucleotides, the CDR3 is TGTGCCAGCTCACAGGGGGCGCCCTACAATGAGCAGTTCTTC. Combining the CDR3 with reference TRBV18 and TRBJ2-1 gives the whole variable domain NAGVMQNPRHLVRRRGQEARLRCSPMKGHSHVYWYRQLPEEGLKFMVYLQKENIIDESGMPKERFSAEFPKEGPSILRIQQVVRGDSAAYFCASSQGAPYNEQFFGPGTRLTVL.